Listed below are T cell receptor beta chains from one sample, sequenced in a study of regulatory T cells in long-lasting Graves disease. TCRdb itself ran the multiplex PCR reads through MiXCR, one entry per CDR3 protein. The sample holds almost 350,000 distinct CDR3 sequences, roughly 21% seen once. The specimen was peripheral blood mononuclear cells (PBMCs), collected when the disease was refractory, from a patient treated with antithyroid drugs. All receptors come from a female donor with Graves disease. The conserved cysteine and the conserved F or W are not part of the CDR3 here. Expanded clones are given a class, and other clones once, few, many or no size at all.

size: few
J: TRBJ2-2
V: TRBV6-5
CDR3: ASSYSPRTGVSETTGELF

size: many
J: TRBJ2-5
V: TRBV2
CDR3: ASRGLADQETQY

size: many
J: TRBJ1-1
V: TRBV20-1
CDR3: SAPDRMNTEAF

size: -
J: TRBJ2-4
V: TRBV7-9
CDR3: AGSLNSRDIQY

size: -
J: TRBJ2-1
V: TRBV12-3/TRBV12-4
CDR3: ASKESLRDEQF

size: many
J: TRBJ2-5
V: TRBV2
CDR3: ASSELHEGQY

size: -
J: TRBJ1-3
V: TRBV14
CDR3: ASSQYRSPGNTIY

size: few
J: TRBJ1-3
V: TRBV19
CDR3: ASSILEPYSSGNTIY

size: many
J: TRBJ2-2
V: TRBV28
CDR3: ASRRLAPPIYGELF

size: -
J: TRBJ1-3
V: TRBV12-3/TRBV12-4
CDR3: ASSPDSGNTIY

size: few
J: TRBJ1-1
V: TRBV4-3
CDR3: ASSRAGNRGIEAF

size: -
J: TRBJ2-3
V: TRBV2
CDR3: ASSKGRVTLSTDTQY

size: many
J: TRBJ2-4
V: TRBV7-2
CDR3: ASSLVGQGRAKNIQY

size: many
J: TRBJ1-5
V: TRBV7-2
CDR3: ASSPPGTWNQPQH

size: -
J: TRBJ2-7
V: TRBV28
CDR3: ASTKDNAYERY

size: -
J: TRBJ2-7
V: TRBV3-1
CDR3: ASSPDFLAGPYEQY

size: -
J: TRBJ2-6
V: TRBV29-1
CDR3: SVPWEGATGANVLT

size: -
J: TRBJ1-1
V: TRBV5-1
CDR3: ASSQTGRDTF

size: many
J: TRBJ2-5
V: TRBV12-3/TRBV12-4
CDR3: ASSLDRLAGRGETQY

size: few
J: TRBJ2-7
V: TRBV29-1
CDR3: SVEILAAQAGEQY

size: few
J: TRBJ2-6
V: TRBV6-5
CDR3: ASSYQSGANVLT

size: few
J: TRBJ2-1
V: TRBV5-1
CDR3: ASRYRDYNEQF

size: many
J: TRBJ1-1
V: TRBV28
CDR3: ASNYQTMNTEAF